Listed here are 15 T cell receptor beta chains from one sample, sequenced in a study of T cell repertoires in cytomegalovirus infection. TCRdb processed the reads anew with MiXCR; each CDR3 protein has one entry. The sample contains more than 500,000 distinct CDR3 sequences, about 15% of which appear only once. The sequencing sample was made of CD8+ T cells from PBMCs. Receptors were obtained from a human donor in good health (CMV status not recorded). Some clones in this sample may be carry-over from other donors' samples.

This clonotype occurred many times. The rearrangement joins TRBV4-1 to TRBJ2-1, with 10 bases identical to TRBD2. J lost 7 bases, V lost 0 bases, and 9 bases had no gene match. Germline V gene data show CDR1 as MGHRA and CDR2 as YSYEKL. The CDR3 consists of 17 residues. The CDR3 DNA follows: TGCGCCAGCAGCCAAGAACCTTTAGCGGGGGGCGGGAATGAGCAGTTCTTC. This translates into CASSQEPLAGGGNEQFF.

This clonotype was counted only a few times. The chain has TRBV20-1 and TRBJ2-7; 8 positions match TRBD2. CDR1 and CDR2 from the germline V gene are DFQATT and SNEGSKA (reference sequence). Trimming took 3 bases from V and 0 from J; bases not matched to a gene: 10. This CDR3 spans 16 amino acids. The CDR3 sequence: CSARAIAGRSSYEQYF. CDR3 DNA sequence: TGCAGTGCTAGGGCGATAGCGGGGAGGAGCTCCTACGAGCAGTACTTC.

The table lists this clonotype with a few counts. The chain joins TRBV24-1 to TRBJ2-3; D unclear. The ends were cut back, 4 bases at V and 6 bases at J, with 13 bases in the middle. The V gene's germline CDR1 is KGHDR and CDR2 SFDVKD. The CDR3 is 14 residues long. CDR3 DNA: TGTGCCACCAGTGACGAGAGATCGGCTGATACGCAGTATTTT. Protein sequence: CATSDERSADTQYF.

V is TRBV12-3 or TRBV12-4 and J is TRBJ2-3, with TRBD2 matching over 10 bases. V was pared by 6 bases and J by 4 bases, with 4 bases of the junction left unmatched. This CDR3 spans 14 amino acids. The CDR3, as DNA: TGTGCCAGCAGGGTAGCGGGGGGCTCAGATACGCAGTATTTT. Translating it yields CASRVAGGSDTQYF.

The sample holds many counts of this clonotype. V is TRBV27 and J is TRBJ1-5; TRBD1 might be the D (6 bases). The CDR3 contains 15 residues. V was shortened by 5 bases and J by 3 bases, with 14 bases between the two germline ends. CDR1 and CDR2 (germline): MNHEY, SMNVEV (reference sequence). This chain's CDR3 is CASSPGDNPNQPQHF. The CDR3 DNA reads TGTGCCAGCAGTCCAGGGGACAACCCCAATCAGCCCCAGCATTTT.

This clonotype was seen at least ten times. The CDR3 is CASSPQGPGELFF. The CDR3 nucleotides read TGTGCCAGCAGCCCACAGGGTCCCGGGGAGCTGTTTTTT. This chain connects TRBV7-6 to TRBJ2-2; tentative D call: TRBD1 (6 bases). Deletions cut 5 bases from V and 6 bases from J, with 10 bases between. The V gene's germline CDR1 is SGHVS and CDR2 FNYEAQ. The CDR3 runs 13 residues.

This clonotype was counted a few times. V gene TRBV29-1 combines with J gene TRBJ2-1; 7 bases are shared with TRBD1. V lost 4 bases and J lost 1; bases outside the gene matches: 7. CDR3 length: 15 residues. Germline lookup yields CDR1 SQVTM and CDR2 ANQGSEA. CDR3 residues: CSVAGTESSYNEQFF. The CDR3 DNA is TGCAGCGTTGCCGGGACAGAAAGTTCCTACAATGAGCAGTTCTTC.

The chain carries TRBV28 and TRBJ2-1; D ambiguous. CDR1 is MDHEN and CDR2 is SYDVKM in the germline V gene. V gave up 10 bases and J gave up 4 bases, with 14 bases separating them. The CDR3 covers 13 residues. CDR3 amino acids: CATKIDGYNEQFF. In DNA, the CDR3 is TGTGCCACCAAAATCGACGGTTACAATGAGCAGTTCTTC.

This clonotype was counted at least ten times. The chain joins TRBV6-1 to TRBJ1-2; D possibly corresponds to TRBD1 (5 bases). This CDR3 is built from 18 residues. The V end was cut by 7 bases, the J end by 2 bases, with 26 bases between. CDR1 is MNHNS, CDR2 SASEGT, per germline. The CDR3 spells CASTPSSWGPQVNYGYTF. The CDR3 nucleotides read TGTGCCAGCACCCCTTCGTCGTGGGGCCCCCAAGTCAACTATGGCTACACCTTC.

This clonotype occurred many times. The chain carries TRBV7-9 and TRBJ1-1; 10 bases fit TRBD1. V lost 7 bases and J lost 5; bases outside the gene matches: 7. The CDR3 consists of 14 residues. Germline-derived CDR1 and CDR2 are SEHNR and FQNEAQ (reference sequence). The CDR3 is CASNHDRGLTEAFF. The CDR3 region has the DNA TGTGCCAGCAACCATGACAGGGGGCTTACTGAAGCTTTCTTT. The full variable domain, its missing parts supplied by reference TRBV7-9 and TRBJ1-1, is DTGVSQNPRHKITKRGQNVTFRCDPISEHNRLYWYRQTLGQGPEFLTYFQNEAQLEKSRLLSDRFSAERPKGSFSTLEIQRTEQGDSAMYLCASNHDRGLTEAFFGQGTRLTVV.

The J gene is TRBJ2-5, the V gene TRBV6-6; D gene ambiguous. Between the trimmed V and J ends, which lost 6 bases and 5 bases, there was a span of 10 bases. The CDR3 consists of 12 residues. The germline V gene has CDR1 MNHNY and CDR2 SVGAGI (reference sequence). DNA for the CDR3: TGTGCCAGCAGACTGGGTCGGGAGACCCAGTACTTC. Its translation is CASRLGRETQYF.

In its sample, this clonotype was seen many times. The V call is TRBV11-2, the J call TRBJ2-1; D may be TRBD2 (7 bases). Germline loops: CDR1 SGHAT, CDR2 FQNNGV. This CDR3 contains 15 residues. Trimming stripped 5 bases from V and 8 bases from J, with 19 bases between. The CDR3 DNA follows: TGTGCCAGCAGCCGTCCGGGGGGCGAGGTCCATGAGCAGTTCTTC. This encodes CASSRPGGEVHEQFF.

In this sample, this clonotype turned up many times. The CDR3 DNA is TGTGCCAGCAGCCTCCCCTCAGGACAGGGTAGCACAGATACGCAGTATTTT. Protein sequence: CASSLPSGQGSTDTQYF. The rearrangement links TRBV11-2 to TRBJ2-3; 8 bases are shared with TRBD1. Looked up from germline, CDR1 is SGHAT and CDR2 is FQNNGV. Trimming took 5 bases from V and 0 from J; bases not matched to a gene: 10. The CDR3 consists of 17 residues.

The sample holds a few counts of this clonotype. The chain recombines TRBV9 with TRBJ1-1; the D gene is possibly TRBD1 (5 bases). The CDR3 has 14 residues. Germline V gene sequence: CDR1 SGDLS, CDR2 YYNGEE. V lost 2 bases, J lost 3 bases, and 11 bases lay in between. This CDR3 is CASSVRGLDTEAFF. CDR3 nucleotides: TGTGCCAGCAGCGTTAGGGGTTTGGACACTGAAGCTTTCTTT.

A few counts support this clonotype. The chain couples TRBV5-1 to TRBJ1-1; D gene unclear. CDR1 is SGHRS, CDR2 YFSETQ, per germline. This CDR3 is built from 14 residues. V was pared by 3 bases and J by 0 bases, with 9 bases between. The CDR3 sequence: CASSSDLLNTEAFF. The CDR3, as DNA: TGCGCCAGCAGCTCGGACCTTTTGAACACTGAAGCTTTCTTT.